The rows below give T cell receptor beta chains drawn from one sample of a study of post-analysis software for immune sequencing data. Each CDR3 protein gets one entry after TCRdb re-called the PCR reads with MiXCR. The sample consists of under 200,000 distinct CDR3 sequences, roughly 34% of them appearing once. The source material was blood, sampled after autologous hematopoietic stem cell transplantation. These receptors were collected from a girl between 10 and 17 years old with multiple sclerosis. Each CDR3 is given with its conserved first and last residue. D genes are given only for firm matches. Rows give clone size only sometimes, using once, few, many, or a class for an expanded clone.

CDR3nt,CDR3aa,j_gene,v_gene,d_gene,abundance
TGTGCCAGCAGCTTAAGCCTAGCGGGAGGCAATGAGCAGTTCTTC,CASSLSLAGGNEQFF,TRBJ2-1,TRBV7-8,TRBD2,-
TGTGCCAGCTCCCATCGGCTGATAGCGGGAGTCCACGAGCAGTACTTC,CASSHRLIAGVHEQYF,TRBJ2-7,TRBV9,TRBD2,few
TGTGCCAGCAGCCAAGGGGGTATTGAGCAGTTCTTC,CASSQGGIEQFF,TRBJ2-1,TRBV3-1,-,-
TGTGCCAGCAGTGCGGGGGTGGATGAAAAACTGTTTTTT,CASSAGVDEKLFF,TRBJ1-4,TRBV6-5,-,-
TGTGCCAGCAGCCCGGGACTAGCTTCCTACAATGAGCAGTTCTTC,CASSPGLASYNEQFF,TRBJ2-1,TRBV14,TRBD2,few
TGTGCCAGCGGAATAAGAGAACCCGGGGAGCAGTTCTTC,CASGIREPGEQFF,TRBJ2-1,TRBV7-9,-,-
TGCGCCAGCAGCTCCGTTTGGGGGGAGGCTACCTACGAGCAGTACTTC,CASSSVWGEATYEQYF,TRBJ2-7,TRBV4-3,-,-
TGTGCCAGCAGTAAGACCGGGACTGGGGCCAACGTCCTGACTTTC,CASSKTGTGANVLTF,TRBJ2-6,TRBV3-1,-,-
TGTGCCAGCAGCTTATCCCGGACTAGCGGGATCTACAATGAGCAGTTCTTC,CASSLSRTSGIYNEQFF,TRBJ2-1,TRBV7-8,TRBD2,-
TGTGCCAGCAGTTCACCGACGGGCGAGCAGTACTTC,CASSSPTGEQYF,TRBJ2-7,TRBV28,-,-
TGTGCCAGCAGTTCGTACAGGGGCTCTGGGGCCAACGTCCTGACTTTC,CASSSYRGSGANVLTF,TRBJ2-6,TRBV28,TRBD1,-
TGCGCCAGCAGCCCCTCGACAGGGGTCACCGGGGAGCTGTTTTTT,CASSPSTGVTGELFF,TRBJ2-2,TRBV5-1,TRBD1,once
TGTGCCTGGACAGGGTCTGGGGCCAACGTCCTGACTTTC,CAWTGSGANVLTF,TRBJ2-6,TRBV30,-,few
TGTGCCAGCAGTTTCGACAGGGGAATCTCCTACGAGCAGTACTTC,CASSFDRGISYEQYF,TRBJ2-7,TRBV6-6,TRBD1,-
TGTGCCAGTAGTCGGGACATACTCCGGAACACTGAAGCTTTCTTT,CASSRDILRNTEAFF,TRBJ1-1,TRBV19,-,-
TGTGCCAGCAGCTACACAGATACGCAGTATTTT,CASSYTDTQYF,TRBJ2-3,TRBV5-8,-,many
TGCAGTGCTAGTGGTCAGGGGTATCAGCCCCAGCATTTT,CSASGQGYQPQHF,TRBJ1-5,TRBV20-1,-,-
TGTGCCAGTAGTTACTCGCGTCGGGGGGCGGACACCGGGGAGCTGTTTTTT,CASSYSRRGADTGELFF,TRBJ2-2,TRBV6-6,-,-
TGTGCCAGCAGCTTAGAAGAGACCACAGATACGCAGTATTTT,CASSLEETTDTQYF,TRBJ2-3,TRBV7-6,-,few
TGTGCCAGCAGCTTAGCGTTCTTGCGGGACACAGATACGCAGTATTTT,CASSLAFLRDTDTQYF,TRBJ2-3,TRBV7-8,-,few
TGCGCCAGCAGCCCTTCGGGGCCTGACGGGGAGCTGTTTTTT,CASSPSGPDGELFF,TRBJ2-2,TRBV4-1,-,once
TGTGCCAGCAGTCCGGGACTAGCGAGTTCCTACAATGAGCAGTTCTTC,CASSPGLASSYNEQFF,TRBJ2-1,TRBV12-3/TRBV12-4,TRBD2,many
TGTGCCAGCAGCCCCCAGGCAGATACGCAGTATTTT,CASSPQADTQYF,TRBJ2-3,TRBV13,-,many
TGTGCCAGCAGCCCGGACAGCCACTATGGCTACACCTTC,CASSPDSHYGYTF,TRBJ1-2,TRBV12-3/TRBV12-4,-,few
TGTGCCAGCAGAGTAGGGTCAGGGGTGAATGAGCAGTTCTTC,CASRVGSGVNEQFF,TRBJ2-1,TRBV6-1,-,-
TGTGCCAGCAGCCGGGGACTAGCGGGCGAGCAGTACTTC,CASSRGLAGEQYF,TRBJ2-7,TRBV12-3/TRBV12-4,TRBD2,-
TGTGCCAGTAGTATCCCTGACAGGACGACCGGGGAGCTGTTTTTT,CASSIPDRTTGELFF,TRBJ2-2,TRBV19,-,-
TGCGCCAGCAGACATGGACTAGCTGTCACCTACGAGCAGTACTTC,CASRHGLAVTYEQYF,TRBJ2-7,TRBV5-1,TRBD2,-
TGTGCCAGCAGTCTCAGACAGGGTAACACCGGGGAGCTGTTTTTT,CASSLRQGNTGELFF,TRBJ2-2,TRBV28,TRBD1,many
TGTGCCAGCACTACAGTTCCAGCTAGAAAAACTAGCGGGCCTTCCTACAATGAGCAGTTCTTC,CASTTVPARKTSGPSYNEQFF,TRBJ2-1,TRBV12-3/TRBV12-4,TRBD2,few
TGTGCCAGCAGCTCCTTTACCCGGCGACAGCCGAGTGCAACTAATGAAAAACTGTTTTTT,CASSSFTRRQPSATNEKLFF,TRBJ1-4,TRBV7-9,-,few
TGTGCCATCAGTGAGTCGGGGGACAGTTATACGCAGTATTTT,CAISESGDSYTQYF,TRBJ2-3,TRBV10-3,TRBD1,-
TGCGCCAGCAGCCAAGAGATCTGGGGAACTAATGAAAAACTGTTTTTT,CASSQEIWGTNEKLFF,TRBJ1-4,TRBV4-3,-,-
TGTGCCAGCAGCGGAGGGCAGGGAACCTACGAGCAGTACTTC,CASSGGQGTYEQYF,TRBJ2-7,TRBV9,-,-
TGTGCCAGCAGTTTGGGGACAGGACTGATCCCGATGTACTTC,CASSLGTGLIPMYF,TRBJ2-7,TRBV12-3/TRBV12-4,TRBD1,-
TGCAGTGCCCCGATGGGGGCGACGGAGACCCAGTACTTC,CSAPMGATETQYF,TRBJ2-5,TRBV20-1,-,-
TGTGCCAGCAGTTACTTTCTCGGCCGAAAAGGCGACAATGAGCAGTTCTTC,CASSYFLGRKGDNEQFF,TRBJ2-1,TRBV6-2/TRBV6-3,-,-
TGTGCCAGCAGTCTCGTAGCGGGAATCTCCACAGATACGCAGTATTTT,CASSLVAGISTDTQYF,TRBJ2-3,TRBV6-1,TRBD2,-
TGTGCCAGCAGCTTACGGGACAACCCTTACGAGCAGTACTTC,CASSLRDNPYEQYF,TRBJ2-7,TRBV7-2,-,-
TGTGCTAGTGGTCCTCAACAGGGGCGAAATGAGCAGTTCTTC,CASGPQQGRNEQFF,TRBJ2-1,TRBV12-5,TRBD1,-
TGTGCCAGCAGCTTACCCCGGACAGGGAGCACAGATACGCAGTATTTT,CASSLPRTGSTDTQYF,TRBJ2-3,TRBV7-3,TRBD1,-
TGTGCCAGCAGCCACAGGGCCGATCAGCCCCAGCATTTT,CASSHRADQPQHF,TRBJ1-5,TRBV7-2,-,few
TGCAGTACACCGGACAGGGAAACGGATCAGCCCCAGCATTTT,CSTPDRETDQPQHF,TRBJ1-5,TRBV20-1,TRBD1,few
TGCGCCAGCAGCTCGGGGGACAGGCCTAGCACAGATACGCAGTATTTT,CASSSGDRPSTDTQYF,TRBJ2-3,TRBV5-1,TRBD1,few
TGCAGTGCCTGGACGACTAGCGGGAGAAATGAGCAGTTCTTC,CSAWTTSGRNEQFF,TRBJ2-1,TRBV20-1,TRBD2,few
TGTGCCAGCAGTCCCGACGGATTCTACGAGCAGTACTTC,CASSPDGFYEQYF,TRBJ2-7,TRBV6-5,-,few
TGTGCCAGCACCCCTCCTAGGGGTAACACTGAAGCTTTCTTT,CASTPPRGNTEAFF,TRBJ1-1,TRBV9,-,-
TGTGCCAGCAGCGTATCGACTAGCGGGCAAGAGACCCAGTACTTC,CASSVSTSGQETQYF,TRBJ2-5,TRBV7-3,TRBD2,-
TGTGCCAGCAGTTTCAGATGGGACTATAGCCCAACCTACGAGCAGTACTTC,CASSFRWDYSPTYEQYF,TRBJ2-7,TRBV12-3/TRBV12-4,TRBD2,-